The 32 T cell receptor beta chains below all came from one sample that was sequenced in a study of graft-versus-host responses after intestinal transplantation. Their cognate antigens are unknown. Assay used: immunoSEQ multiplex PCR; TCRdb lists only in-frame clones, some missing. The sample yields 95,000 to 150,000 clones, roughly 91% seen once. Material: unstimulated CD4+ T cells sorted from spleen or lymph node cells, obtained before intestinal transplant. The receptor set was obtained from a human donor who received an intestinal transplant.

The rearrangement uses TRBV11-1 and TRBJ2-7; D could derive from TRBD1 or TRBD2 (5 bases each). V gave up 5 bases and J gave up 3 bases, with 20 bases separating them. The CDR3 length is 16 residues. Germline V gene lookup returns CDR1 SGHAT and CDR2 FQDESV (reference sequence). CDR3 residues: CASSQRAQGLLYEQYF. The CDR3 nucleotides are TGTGCCAGCAGCCAGAGGGCCCAGGGTCTTCTCTACGAGCAGTACTTC.

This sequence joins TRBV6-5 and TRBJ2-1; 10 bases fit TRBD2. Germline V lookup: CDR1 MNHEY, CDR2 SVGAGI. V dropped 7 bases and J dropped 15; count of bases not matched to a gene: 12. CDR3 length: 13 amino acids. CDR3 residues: CASKVTGTSVRFF. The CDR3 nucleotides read TGTGCCAGCAAGGTAACCGGGACTAGCGTGAGGTTCTTC.

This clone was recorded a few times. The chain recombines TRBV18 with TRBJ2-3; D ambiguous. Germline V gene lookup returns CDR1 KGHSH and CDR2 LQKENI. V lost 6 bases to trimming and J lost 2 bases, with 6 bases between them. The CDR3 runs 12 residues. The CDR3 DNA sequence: TGTGCCAGCTCGGGTGACACAGATACGCAGTATTTT. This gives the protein CASSGDTDTQYF. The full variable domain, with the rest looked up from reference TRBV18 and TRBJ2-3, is NAGVMQNPRHLVRRRGQEARLRCSPMKGHSHVYWYRQLPEEGLKFMVYLQKENIIDESGMPKERFSAEFPKEGPSILRIQQVVRGDSAAYFCASSGDTDTQYFGPGTRLTVL.

CDR3 sequence reads: CAISETFQGLGQPQHF. For the CDR3, the DNA is TGTGCCATCAGTGAGACCTTCCAGGGCCTCGGCCAGCCCCAGCATTTT. The V gene is TRBV10-3, the J gene TRBJ1-5, with D possibly being TRBD1 (5 bases). V was trimmed by 2 bases and J by 7 bases, leaving 18 bases between them. CDR3 length equals 16 residues. CDR1 is ENHRY, CDR2 SYGVKD, per germline.

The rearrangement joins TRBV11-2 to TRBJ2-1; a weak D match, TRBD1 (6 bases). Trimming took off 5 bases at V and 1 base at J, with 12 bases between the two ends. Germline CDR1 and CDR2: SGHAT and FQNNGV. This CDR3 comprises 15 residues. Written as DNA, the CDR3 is TGTGCCAGCAGCCCCCAGGGGTTGTCCTACAATGAGCAGTTCTTC. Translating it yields CASSPQGLSYNEQFF.

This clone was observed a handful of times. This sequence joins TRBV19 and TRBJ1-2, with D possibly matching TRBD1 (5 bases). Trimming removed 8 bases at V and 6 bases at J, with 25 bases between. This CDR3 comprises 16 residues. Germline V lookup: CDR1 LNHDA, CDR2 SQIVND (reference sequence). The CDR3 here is CASLQSGRGFPNGYTF. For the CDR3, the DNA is TGTGCCAGTCTTCAGTCAGGGCGGGGGTTCCCCAATGGCTACACCTTC. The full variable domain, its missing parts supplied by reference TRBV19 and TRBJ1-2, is DGGITQSPKYLFRKEGQNVTLSCEQNLNHDAMYWYRQDPGQGLRLIYYSQIVNDFQKGDIAEGYSVSREKKESFPLTVTSAQKNPTAFYLCASLQSGRGFPNGYTFGSGTRLTVV.

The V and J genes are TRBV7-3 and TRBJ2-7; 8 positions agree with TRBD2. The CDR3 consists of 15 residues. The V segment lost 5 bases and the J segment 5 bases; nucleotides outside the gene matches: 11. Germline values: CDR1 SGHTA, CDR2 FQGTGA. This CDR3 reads CASSPAGGEGNEQYF. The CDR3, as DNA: TGTGCCAGCAGCCCCGCGGGGGGCGAAGGAAACGAGCAGTACTTC.

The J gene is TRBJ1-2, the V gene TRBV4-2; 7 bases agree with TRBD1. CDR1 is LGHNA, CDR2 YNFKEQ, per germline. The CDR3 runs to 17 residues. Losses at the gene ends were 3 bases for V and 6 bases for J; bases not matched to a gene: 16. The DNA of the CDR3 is TGTGCCAGCAGCCAGGCGGATCTTTTCAGGGGGAAGAATGGCTACACCTTC. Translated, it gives CASSQADLFRGKNGYTF.

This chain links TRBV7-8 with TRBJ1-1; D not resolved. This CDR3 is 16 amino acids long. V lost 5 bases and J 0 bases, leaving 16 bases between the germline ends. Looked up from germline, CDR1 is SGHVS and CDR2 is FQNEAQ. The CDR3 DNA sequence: TGTGCCAGCAGCCCCGACGGAAAGCTCATGAACACTGAAGCTTTCTTT. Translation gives CASSPDGKLMNTEAFF.

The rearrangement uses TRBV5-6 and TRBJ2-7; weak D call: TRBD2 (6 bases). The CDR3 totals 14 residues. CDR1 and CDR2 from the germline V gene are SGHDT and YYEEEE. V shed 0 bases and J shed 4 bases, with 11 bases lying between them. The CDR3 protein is CASSLDAGRYEQYF. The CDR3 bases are TGTGCCAGCAGCTTGGATGCGGGACGTTACGAGCAGTACTTC.

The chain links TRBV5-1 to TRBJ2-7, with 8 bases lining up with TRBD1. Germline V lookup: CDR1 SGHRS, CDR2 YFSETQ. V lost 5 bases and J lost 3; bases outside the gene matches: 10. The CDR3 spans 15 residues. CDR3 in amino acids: CASRLTAGQVYEQYF. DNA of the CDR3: TGCGCCAGCAGATTAACCGCGGGACAGGTCTACGAGCAGTACTTC.

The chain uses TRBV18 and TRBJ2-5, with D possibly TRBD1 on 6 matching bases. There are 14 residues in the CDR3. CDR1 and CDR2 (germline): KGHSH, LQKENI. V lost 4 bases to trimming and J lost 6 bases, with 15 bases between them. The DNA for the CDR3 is TGTGCCAGCTCACGGGGGCAGGTCGCGAAGACCCAGTACTTC. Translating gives CASSRGQVAKTQYF.

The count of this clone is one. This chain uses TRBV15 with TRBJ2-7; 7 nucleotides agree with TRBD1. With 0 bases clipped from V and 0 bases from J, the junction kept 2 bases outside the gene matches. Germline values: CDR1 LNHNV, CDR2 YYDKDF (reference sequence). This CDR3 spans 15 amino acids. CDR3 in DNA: TGTGCCACCAGCAGAGAGGGGGACAGCTCCTACGAGCAGTACTTC. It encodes CATSREGDSSYEQYF. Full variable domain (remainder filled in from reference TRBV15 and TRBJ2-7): DAMVIQNPRYQVTQFGKPVTLSCSQTLNHNVMYWYQQKSSQAPKLLFHYYDKDFNNEADTPDNFQSRRPNTSFCFLDIRSPGLGDTAMYLCATSREGDSSYEQYFGPGTRLTVT.

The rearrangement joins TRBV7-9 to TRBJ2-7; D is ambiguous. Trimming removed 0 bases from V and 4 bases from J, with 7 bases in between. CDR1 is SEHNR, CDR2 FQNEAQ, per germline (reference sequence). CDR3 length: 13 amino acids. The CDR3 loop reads CASSLAPGYEQYF. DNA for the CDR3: TGTGCCAGCAGCTTAGCGCCAGGTTACGAGCAGTACTTC.

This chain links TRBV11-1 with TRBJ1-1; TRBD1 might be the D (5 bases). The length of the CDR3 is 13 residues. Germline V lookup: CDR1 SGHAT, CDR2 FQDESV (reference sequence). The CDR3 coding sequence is TGTGGCTTGCCCAGGGTTTGTGGCACTGAAGCTTTCTTT. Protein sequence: CGLPRVCGTEAFF.

In DNA form, the CDR3 reads TGTGCCAGCAGTCAGATGGGACTAGCGCTATACAATGAGCAGTTCTTC. Encoded protein: CASSQMGLALYNEQFF. The chain recombines TRBV28 with TRBJ2-1; 10 nucleotides line up with TRBD2. The V segment lost 5 bases and the J segment 4 bases; nucleotides outside the gene matches: 8. The CDR3 has 16 amino acids. In germline, CDR1 is MDHEN, CDR2 SYDVKM.

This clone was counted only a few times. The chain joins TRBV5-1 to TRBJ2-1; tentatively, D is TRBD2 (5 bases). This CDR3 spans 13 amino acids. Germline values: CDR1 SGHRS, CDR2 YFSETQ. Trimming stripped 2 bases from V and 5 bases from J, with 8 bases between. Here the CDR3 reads CASSFSANNEQFF. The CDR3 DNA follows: TGCGCCAGCAGCTTTAGCGCCAACAATGAGCAGTTCTTC. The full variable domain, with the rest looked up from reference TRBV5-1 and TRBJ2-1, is KAGVTQTPRYLIKTRGQQVTLSCSPISGHRSVSWYQQTPGQGLQFLFEYFSETQRNKGNFPGRFSGRQFSNSRSEMNVSTLELGDSALYLCASSFSANNEQFFGPGTRLTVL.

CDR3: CASSLGTGKNEQYF. For the CDR3, the DNA is TGCGCCAGCAGCCTAGGGACAGGGAAGAACGAGCAGTACTTC. The rearrangement joins TRBV5-1 to TRBJ2-7; 9 nucleotides agree with TRBD1. CDR1 and CDR2 from the germline V gene are SGHRS and YFSETQ. CDR3 length: 14 amino acids. Trimming cost V 4 bases and J 5 bases; bases outside gene matches: 7.

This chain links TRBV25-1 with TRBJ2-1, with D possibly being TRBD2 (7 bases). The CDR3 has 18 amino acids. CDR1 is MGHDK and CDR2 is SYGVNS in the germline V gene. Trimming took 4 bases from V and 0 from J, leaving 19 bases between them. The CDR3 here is CASSVMAGGGSSYNEQFF. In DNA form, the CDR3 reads TGTGCCAGCAGTGTCATGGCCGGGGGCGGGAGCTCCTACAATGAGCAGTTCTTC.

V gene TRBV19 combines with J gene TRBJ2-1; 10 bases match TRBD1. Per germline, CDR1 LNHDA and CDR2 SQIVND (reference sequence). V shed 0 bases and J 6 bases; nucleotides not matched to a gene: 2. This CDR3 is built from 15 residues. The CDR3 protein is CASSIDGQGGNEQFF. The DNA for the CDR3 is TGTGCCAGTAGTATAGACGGACAGGGGGGCAATGAGCAGTTCTTC.

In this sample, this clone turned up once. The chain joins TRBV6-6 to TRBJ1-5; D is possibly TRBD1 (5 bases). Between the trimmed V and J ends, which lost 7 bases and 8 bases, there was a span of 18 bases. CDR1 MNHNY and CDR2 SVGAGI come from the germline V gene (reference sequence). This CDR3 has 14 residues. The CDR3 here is CASISSGGSKPQHF. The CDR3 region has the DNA TGTGCCAGCATCTCCTCGGGGGGGAGTAAGCCCCAGCATTTT.

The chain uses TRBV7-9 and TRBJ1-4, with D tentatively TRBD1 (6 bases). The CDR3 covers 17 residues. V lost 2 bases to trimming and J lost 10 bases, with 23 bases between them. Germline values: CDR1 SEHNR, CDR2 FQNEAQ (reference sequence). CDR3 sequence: CASSLLKSQTGLRKLFF. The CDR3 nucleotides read TGTGCCAGCAGCTTACTTAAGTCGCAGACAGGCCTACGAAAACTGTTTTTT. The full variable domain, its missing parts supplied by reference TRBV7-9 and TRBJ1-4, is DTGVSQNPRHKITKRGQNVTFRCDPISEHNRLYWYRQTLGQGPEFLTYFQNEAQLEKSRLLSDRFSAERPKGSFSTLEIQRTEQGDSAMYLCASSLLKSQTGLRKLFFGSGTQLSVL.

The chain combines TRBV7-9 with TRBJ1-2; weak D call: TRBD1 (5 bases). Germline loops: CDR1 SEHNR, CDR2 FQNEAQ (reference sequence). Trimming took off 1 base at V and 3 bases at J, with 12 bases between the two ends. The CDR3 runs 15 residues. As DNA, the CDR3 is TGTGCCAGCAGCTTAGATGGGCAGGGAGACTATGGCTACACCTTC. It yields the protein CASSLDGQGDYGYTF.

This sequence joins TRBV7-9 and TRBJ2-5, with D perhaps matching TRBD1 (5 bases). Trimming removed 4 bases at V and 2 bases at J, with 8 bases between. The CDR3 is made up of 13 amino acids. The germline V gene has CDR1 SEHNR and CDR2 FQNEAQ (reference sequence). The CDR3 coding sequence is TGTGCCAGCAGCTCGACAGCGCAAGAGACCCAGTACTTC. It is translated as CASSSTAQETQYF.

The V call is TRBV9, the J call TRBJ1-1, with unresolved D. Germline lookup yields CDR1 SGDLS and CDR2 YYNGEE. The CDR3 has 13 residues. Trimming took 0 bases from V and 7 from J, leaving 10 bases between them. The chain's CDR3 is CASSVGPDGEAFF. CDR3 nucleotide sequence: TGTGCCAGCAGCGTAGGGCCGGATGGTGAAGCTTTCTTT.

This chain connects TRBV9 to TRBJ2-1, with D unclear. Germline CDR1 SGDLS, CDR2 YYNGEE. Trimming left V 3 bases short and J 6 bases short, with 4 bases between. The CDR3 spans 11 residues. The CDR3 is CASSAANEQFF. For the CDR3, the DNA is TGTGCCAGCAGCGCCGCCAATGAGCAGTTCTTC.

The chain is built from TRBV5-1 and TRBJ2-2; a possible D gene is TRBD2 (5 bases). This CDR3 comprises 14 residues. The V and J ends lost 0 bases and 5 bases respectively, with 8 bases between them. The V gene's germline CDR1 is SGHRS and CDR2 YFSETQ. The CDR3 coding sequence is TGCGCCAGCAGCTTGGAACCGGGGACCGGGGAGCTGTTTTTT. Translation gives CASSLEPGTGELFF.

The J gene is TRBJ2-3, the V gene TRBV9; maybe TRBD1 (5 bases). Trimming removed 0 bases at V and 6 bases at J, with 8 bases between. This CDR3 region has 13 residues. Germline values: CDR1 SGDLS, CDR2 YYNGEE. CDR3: CASSVANRDTQYF. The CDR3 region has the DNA TGTGCCAGCAGCGTAGCTAACAGGGATACGCAGTATTTT.

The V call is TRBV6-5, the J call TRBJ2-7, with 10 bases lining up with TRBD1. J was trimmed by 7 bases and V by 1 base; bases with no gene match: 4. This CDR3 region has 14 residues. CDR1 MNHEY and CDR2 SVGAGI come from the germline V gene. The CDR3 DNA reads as TGTGCCAGCAGTTACTGGGACAGGGGAGGTGAGCAGTACTTC. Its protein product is CASSYWDRGGEQYF.

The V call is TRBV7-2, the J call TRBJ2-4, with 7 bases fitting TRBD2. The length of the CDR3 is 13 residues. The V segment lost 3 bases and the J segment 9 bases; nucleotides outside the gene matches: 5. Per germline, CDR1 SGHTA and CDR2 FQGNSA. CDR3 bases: TGTGCCAGCAGCTTCGCGGGGGAGGTCATTCAGTACTTC. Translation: CASSFAGEVIQYF.

The CDR3 spells CASSLRRESSTDTQYF. CDR3 nucleotide sequence: TGTGCCAGCAGCCTACGGCGAGAGTCGAGCACAGATACGCAGTATTTT. This chain links TRBV7-3 with TRBJ2-3, with D unclear. CDR1 is SGHTA and CDR2 is FQGTGA in the germline V gene. The CDR3 loop spans 16 amino acids. V was trimmed by 5 bases and J by 0 bases, leaving 15 bases between them.

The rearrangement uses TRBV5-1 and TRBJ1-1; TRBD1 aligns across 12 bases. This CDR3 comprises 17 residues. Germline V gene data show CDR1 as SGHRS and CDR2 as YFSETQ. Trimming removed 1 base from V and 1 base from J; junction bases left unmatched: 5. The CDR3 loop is CASSLSGTGGRNTEAFF. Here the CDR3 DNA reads TGCGCCAGCAGCTTGTCCGGGACAGGGGGCAGGAACACTGAAGCTTTCTTT.